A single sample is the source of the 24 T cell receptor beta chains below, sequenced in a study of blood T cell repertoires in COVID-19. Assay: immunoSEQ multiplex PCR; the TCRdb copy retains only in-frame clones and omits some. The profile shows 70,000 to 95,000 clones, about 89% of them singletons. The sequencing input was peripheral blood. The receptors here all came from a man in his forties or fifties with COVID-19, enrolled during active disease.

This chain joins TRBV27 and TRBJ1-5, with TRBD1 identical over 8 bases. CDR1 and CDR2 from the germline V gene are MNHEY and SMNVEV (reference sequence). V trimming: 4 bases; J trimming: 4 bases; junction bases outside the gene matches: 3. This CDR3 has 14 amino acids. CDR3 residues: CASSYQGANQPQHF. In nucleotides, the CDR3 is TGTGCCAGCAGTTACCAGGGGGCAAATCAGCCCCAGCATTTT.

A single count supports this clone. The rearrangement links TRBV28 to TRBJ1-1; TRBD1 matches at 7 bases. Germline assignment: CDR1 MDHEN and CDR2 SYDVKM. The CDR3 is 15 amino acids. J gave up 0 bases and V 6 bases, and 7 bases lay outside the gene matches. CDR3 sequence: CASRSPGQMNTEAFF. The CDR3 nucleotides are TGTGCCAGCAGATCTCCGGGACAGATGAACACTGAAGCTTTCTTT.

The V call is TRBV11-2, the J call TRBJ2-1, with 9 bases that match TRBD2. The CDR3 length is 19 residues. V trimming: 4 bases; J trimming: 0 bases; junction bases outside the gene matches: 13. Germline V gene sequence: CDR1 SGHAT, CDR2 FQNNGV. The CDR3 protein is CASSSPRGSGGSSYNEQFF. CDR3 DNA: TGTGCCAGCAGCTCGCCGCGGGGTAGCGGGGGAAGCTCCTACAATGAGCAGTTCTTC.

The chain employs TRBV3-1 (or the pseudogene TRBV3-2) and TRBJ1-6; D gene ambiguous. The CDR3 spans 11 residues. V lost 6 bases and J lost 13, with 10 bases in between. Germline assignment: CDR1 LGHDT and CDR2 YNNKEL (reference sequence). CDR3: CASSPGGPLHF. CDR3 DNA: TGTGCCAGCAGTCCGGGAGGCCCCCTCCACTTT.

CDR3 coding DNA: TGTGCCATCAGCTCCGGGACTAGCGCCTACGAGCAGTACTTC. Its translation is CAISSGTSAYEQYF. The V gene is TRBV10-3, the J gene TRBJ2-7, with TRBD2 matching 10 bases. CDR3 length equals 14 residues. The germline CDR1 and CDR2 sequences are ENHRY and SYGVKD. Trimming took 6 bases from V and 2 from J; bases not matched to a gene: 4.

The DNA of the CDR3 is TGTGCCAGTAGTATCGCGGGGGGATCTACCGGGGAGCTGTTTTTT. Protein: CASSIAGGSTGELFF. The genes are TRBV19 and TRBJ2-2; 8 nucleotides align to TRBD2. This CDR3 is built from 15 residues. Trimming removed 3 bases from V and 5 bases from J; junction bases left unmatched: 5. Germline loops: CDR1 LNHDA, CDR2 SQIVND (reference sequence).

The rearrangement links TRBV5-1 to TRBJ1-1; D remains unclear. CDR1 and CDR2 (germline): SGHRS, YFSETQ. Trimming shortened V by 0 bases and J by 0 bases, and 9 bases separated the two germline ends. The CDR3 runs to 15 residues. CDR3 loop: CASSLEEGVNTEAFF. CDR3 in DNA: TGCGCCAGCAGCTTGGAGGAGGGTGTGAACACTGAAGCTTTCTTT. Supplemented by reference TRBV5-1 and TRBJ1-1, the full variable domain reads KAGVTQTPRYLIKTRGQQVTLSCSPISGHRSVSWYQQTPGQGLQFLFEYFSETQRNKGNFPGRFSGRQFSNSRSEMNVSTLELGDSALYLCASSLEEGVNTEAFFGQGTRLTVV.

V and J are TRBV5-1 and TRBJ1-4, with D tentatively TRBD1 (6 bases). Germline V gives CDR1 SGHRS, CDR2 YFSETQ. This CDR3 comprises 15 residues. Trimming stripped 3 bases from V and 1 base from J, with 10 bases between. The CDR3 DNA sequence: TGCGCCAGCAGCTCCCAAGGGGGAACTAATGAAAAACTGTTTTTT. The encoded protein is CASSSQGGTNEKLFF. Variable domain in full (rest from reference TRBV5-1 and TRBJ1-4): KAGVTQTPRYLIKTRGQQVTLSCSPISGHRSVSWYQQTPGQGLQFLFEYFSETQRNKGNFPGRFSGRQFSNSRSEMNVSTLELGDSALYLCASSSQGGTNEKLFFGSGTQLSVL.

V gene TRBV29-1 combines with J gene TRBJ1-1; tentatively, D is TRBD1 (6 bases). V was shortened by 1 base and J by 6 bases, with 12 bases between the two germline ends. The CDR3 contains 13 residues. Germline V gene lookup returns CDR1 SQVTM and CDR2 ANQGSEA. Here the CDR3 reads CSVEVVGAPEAFF. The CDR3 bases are TGCAGCGTTGAAGTTGTGGGGGCCCCTGAAGCTTTCTTT.

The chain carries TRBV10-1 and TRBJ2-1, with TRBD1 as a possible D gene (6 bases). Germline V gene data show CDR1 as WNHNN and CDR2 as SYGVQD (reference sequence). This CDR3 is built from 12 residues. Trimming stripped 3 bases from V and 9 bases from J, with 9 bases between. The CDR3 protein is CASSDRGSEQFF. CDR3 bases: TGCGCCAGCAGTGACAGGGGAAGTGAGCAGTTCTTC.

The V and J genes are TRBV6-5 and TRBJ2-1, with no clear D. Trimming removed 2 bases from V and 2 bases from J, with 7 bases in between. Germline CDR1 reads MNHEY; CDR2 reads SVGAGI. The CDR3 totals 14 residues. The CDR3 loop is CASSYGEAYNEQFF. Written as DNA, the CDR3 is TGTGCCAGCAGTTACGGAGAAGCCTACAATGAGCAGTTCTTC.

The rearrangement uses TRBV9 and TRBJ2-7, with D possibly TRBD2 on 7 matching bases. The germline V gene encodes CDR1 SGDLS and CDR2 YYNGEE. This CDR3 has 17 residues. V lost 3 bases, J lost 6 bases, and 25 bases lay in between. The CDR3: CASSAAGGAPTRREQYF. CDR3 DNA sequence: TGTGCCAGCAGCGCAGCTGGGGGGGCCCCAACTCGTCGCGAGCAGTACTTC.

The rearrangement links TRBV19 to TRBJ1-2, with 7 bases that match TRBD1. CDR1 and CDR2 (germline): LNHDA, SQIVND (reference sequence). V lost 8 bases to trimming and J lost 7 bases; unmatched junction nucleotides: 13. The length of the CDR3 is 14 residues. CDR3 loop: CASRLRDREVGYTF. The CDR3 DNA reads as TGTGCCAGTCGCCTTCGAGACAGGGAGGTTGGCTACACCTTC.

CDR3 region: CASRPVGHLNYGYTF. CDR3 in DNA: TGTGCCAGCAGACCCGTCGGACATCTCAACTATGGCTACACCTTC. The chain has TRBV6-5 and TRBJ1-2, with D possibly being TRBD1 (5 bases). This CDR3 is built from 15 residues. V was clipped by 6 bases and J by 2 bases, with 16 bases between them. The germline V gene has CDR1 MNHEY and CDR2 SVGAGI.

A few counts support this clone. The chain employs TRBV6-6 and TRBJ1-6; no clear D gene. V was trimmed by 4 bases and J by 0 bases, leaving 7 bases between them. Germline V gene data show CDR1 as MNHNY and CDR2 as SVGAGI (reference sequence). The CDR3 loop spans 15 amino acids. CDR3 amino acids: CASSSGSSYNSPLHF. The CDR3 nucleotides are TGTGCCAGCAGTTCGGGGAGCTCCTATAATTCACCCCTCCACTTT.

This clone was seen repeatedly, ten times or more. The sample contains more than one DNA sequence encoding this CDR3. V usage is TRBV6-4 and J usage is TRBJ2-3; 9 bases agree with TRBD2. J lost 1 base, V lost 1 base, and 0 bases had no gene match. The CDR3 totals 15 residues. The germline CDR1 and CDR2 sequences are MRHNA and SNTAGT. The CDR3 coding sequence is TGTGCCAGCAGTGACTTAGCGGGGGGCACAGATACGCAGTATTTT. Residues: CASSDLAGGTDTQYF.

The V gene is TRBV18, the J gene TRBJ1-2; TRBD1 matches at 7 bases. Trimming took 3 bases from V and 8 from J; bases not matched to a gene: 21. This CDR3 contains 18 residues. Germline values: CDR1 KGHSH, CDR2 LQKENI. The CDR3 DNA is TGTGCCAGCTCACCGATAGCACGTCCAACTACAGGGGTTAAGGGCTACACCTTC. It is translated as CASSPIARPTTGVKGYTF.

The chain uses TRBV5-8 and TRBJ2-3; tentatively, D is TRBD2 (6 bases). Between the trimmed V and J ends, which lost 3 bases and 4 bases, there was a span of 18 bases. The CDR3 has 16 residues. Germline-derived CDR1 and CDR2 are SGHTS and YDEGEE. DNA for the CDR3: TGTGCCAGCAGCTCTCGACTAGTCTTTCAATCAGATACGCAGTATTTT. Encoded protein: CASSSRLVFQSDTQYF.

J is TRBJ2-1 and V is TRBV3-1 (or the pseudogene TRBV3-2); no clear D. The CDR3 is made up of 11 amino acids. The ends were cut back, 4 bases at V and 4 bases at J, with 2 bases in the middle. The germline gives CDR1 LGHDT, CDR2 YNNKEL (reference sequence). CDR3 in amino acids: CASSPYNEQFF. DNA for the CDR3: TGTGCCAGCAGCCCTTACAATGAGCAGTTCTTC.

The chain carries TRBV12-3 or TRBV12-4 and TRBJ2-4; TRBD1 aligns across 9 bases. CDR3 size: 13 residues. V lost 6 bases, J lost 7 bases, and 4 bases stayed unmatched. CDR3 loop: CASRPGTGNIQYF. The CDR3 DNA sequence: TGTGCCAGCAGGCCCGGGACAGGGAACATTCAGTACTTC.

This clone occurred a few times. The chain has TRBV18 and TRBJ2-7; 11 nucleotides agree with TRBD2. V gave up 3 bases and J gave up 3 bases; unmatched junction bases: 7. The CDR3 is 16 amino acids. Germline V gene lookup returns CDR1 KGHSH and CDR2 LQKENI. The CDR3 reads CASSPGLAGLYYEQYF. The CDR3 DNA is TGTGCCAGCTCACCCGGACTAGCGGGTCTCTACTACGAGCAGTACTTC.

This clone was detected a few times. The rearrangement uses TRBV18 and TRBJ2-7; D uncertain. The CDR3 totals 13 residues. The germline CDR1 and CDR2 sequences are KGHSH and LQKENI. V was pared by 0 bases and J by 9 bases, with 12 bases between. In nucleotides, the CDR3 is TGTGCCAGCTCACCACCGACCCGCCTAGGGCAGTACTTC. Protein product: CASSPPTRLGQYF. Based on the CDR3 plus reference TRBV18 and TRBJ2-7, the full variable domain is NAGVMQNPRHLVRRRGQEARLRCSPMKGHSHVYWYRQLPEEGLKFMVYLQKENIIDESGMPKERFSAEFPKEGPSILRIQQVVRGDSAAYFCASSPPTRLGQYFGPGTRLTVT.

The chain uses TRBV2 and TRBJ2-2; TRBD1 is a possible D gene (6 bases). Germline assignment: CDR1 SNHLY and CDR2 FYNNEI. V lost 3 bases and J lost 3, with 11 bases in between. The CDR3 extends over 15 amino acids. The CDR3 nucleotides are TGTGCCAGCAGTGATTGGGGGCAGGACACCGGGGAGCTGTTTTTT. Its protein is CASSDWGQDTGELFF.

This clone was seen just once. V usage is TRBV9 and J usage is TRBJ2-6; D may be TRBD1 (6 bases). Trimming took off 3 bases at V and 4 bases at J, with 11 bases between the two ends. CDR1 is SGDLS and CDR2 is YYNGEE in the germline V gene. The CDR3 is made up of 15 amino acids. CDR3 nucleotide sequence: TGTGCCAGCAGCGGACCAGGGGCGGGGGCCAACGTCCTGACTTTC. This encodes CASSGPGAGANVLTF.